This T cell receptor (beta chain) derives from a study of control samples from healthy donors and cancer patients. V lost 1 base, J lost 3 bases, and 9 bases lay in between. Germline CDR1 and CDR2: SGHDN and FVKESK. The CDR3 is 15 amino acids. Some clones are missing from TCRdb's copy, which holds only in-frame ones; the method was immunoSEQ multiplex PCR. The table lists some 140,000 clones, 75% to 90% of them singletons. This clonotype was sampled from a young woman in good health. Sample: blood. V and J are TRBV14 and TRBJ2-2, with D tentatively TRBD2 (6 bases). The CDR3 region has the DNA TGTGCCAGCAGCCAAGTTGCGGGGCACACCGGGGAGCTGTTTTTT. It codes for CASSQVAGHTGELFF.